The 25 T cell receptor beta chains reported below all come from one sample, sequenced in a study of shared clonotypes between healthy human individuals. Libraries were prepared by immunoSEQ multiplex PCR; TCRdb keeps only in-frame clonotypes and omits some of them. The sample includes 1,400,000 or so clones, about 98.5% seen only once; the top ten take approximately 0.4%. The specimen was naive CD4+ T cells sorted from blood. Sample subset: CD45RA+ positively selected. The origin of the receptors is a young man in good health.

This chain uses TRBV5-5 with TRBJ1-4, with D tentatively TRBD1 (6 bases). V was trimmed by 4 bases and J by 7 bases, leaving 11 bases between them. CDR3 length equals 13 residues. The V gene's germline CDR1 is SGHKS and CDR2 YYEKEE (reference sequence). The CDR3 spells CASSPWTAEKLFF. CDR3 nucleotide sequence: TGTGCCAGCAGCCCCTGGACAGCTGAAAAACTGTTTTTT.

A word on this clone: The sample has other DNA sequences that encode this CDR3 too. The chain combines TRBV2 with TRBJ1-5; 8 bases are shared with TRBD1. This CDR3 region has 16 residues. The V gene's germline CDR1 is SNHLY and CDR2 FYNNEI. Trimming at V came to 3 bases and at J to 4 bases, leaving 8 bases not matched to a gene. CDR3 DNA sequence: TGTGCCAGCAGTGAGGGGCAGGGGGCGGGTAATCAGCCCCAGCATTTT. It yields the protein CASSEGQGAGNQPQHF.

The CDR3 bases are TGTGCCAGCAGCTCCTTGGGAGCGCACGAGCAGTACTTC. Residues: CASSSLGAHEQYF. V usage is TRBV11-2 and J usage is TRBJ2-7; D possibly corresponds to TRBD2 (5 bases). Germline lookup yields CDR1 SGHAT and CDR2 FQNNGV. The CDR3 length is 13 residues. The V gene lost 4 bases and the J gene lost 5 bases, with 12 bases spanning the gap. Full variable domain (rest looked up from reference TRBV11-2 and TRBJ2-7): EAGVAQSPRYKIIEKRQSVAFWCNPISGHATLYWYQQILGQGPKLLIQFQNNGVVDDSQLPKDRFSAERLKGVDSTLKIQPAKLEDSAVYLCASSSLGAHEQYFGPGTRLTVT.

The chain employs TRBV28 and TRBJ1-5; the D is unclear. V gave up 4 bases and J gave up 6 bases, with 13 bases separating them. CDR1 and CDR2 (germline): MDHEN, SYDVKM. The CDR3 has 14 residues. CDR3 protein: CASSYRGTGQPQHF. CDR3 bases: TGTGCCAGCAGTTATAGAGGAACGGGTCAGCCCCAGCATTTT.

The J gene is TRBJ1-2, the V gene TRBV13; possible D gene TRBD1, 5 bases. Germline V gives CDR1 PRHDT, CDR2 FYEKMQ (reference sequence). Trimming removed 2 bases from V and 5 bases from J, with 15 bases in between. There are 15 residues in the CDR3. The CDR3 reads CASSLRGEQLYGYTF. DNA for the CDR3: TGTGCCAGCAGCTTAAGAGGGGAACAACTGTATGGCTACACCTTC.

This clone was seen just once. CDR3 in DNA: TGTGCCAGCAGCGCGACGGGAAGGTCAGATACGCAGTATTTT. Amino acids: CASSATGRSDTQYF. J is TRBJ2-3 and V is TRBV9, with TRBD2 as a possible D gene (5 bases). The CDR3 has 14 amino acids. Deletions cut 3 bases from V and 4 bases from J, with 12 bases between. The germline CDR1 and CDR2 sequences are SGDLS and YYNGEE.

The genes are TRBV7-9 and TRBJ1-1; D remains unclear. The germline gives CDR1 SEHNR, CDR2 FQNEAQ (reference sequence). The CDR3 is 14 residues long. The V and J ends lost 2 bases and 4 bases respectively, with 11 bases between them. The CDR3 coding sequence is TGTGCCAGCAGCTTATCTGGGTGGAGCACTGAAGCTTTCTTT. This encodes CASSLSGWSTEAFF. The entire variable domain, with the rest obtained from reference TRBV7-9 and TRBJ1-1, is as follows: DTGVSQNPRHKITKRGQNVTFRCDPISEHNRLYWYRQTLGQGPEFLTYFQNEAQLEKSRLLSDRFSAERPKGSFSTLEIQRTEQGDSAMYLCASSLSGWSTEAFFGQGTRLTVV.

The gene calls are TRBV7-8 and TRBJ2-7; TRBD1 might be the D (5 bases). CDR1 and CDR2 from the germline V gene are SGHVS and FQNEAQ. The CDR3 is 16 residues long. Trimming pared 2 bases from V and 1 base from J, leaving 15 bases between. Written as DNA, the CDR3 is TGTGCCAGCAGCTTAATAGGCAGGGCCCTTTCCTACGAGCAGTACTTC. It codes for CASSLIGRALSYEQYF.

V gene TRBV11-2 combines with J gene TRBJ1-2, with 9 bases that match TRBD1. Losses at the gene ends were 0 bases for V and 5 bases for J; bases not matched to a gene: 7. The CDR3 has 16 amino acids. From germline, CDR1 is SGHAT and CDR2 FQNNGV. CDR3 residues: CASSLDPTGQGYGYTF. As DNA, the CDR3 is TGTGCCAGCAGCTTAGACCCTACTGGACAGGGGTATGGCTACACCTTC.

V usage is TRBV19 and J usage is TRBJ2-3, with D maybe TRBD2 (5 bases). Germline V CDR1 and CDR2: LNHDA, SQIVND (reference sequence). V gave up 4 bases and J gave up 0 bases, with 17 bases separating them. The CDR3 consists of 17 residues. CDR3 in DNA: TGTGCCAGTAGTACCCCGCAGCGGATGACTAGCACAGATACGCAGTATTTT. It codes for CASSTPQRMTSTDTQYF.

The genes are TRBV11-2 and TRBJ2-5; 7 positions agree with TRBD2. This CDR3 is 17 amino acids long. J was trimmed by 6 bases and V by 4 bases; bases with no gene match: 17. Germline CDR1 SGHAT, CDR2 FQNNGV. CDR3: CASSSGIGGRAVKTQYF. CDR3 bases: TGTGCCAGCAGCTCGGGAATCGGGGGGAGGGCCGTGAAGACCCAGTACTTC.

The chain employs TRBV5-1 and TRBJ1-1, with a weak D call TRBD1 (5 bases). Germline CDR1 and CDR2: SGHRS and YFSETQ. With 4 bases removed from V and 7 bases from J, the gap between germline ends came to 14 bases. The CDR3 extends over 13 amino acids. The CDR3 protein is CASSPAGTYEAFF. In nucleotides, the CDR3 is TGCGCCAGCAGCCCCGCCGGGACCTATGAAGCTTTCTTT.

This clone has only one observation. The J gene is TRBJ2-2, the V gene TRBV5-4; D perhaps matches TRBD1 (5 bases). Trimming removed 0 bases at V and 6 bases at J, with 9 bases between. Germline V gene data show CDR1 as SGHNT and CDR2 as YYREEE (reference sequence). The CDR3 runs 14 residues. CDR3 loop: CASSLAWTPGELFF. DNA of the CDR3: TGTGCCAGCAGCTTGGCCTGGACACCCGGGGAGCTGTTTTTT.

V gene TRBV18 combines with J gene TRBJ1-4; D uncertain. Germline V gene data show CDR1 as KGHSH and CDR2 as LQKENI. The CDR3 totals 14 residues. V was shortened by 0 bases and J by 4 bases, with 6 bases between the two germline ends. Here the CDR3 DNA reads TGTGCCAGCTCACCACCCGGGGATAATGAAAAACTGTTTTTT. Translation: CASSPPGDNEKLFF.

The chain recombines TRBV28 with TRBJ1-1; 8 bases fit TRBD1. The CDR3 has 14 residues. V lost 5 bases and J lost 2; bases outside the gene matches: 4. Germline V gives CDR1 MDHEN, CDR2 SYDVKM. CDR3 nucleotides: TGTGCCAGCAGTGGACAGGGTGCTAACACTGAAGCTTTCTTT. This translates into CASSGQGANTEAFF.

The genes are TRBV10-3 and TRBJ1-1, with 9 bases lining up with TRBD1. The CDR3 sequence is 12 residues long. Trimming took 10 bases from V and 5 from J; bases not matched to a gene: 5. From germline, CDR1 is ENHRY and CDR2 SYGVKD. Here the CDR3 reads CATQTGGTEAFF. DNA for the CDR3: TGTGCCACCCAGACAGGGGGAACTGAAGCTTTCTTT.

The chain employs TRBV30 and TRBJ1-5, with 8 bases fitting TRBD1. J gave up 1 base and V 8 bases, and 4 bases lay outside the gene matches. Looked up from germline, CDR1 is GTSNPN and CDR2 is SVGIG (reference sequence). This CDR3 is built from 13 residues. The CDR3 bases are TGTGCCGTAGACAGGGGAAGCAATCAGCCCCAGCATTTT. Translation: CAVDRGSNQPQHF.

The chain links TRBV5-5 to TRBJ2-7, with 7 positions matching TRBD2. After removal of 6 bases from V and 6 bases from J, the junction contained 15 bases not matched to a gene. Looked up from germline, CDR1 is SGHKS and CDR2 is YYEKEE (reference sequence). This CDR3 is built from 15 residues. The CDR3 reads CASTLVAGPSREQYF. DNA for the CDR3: TGTGCCAGCACCCTGGTAGCGGGCCCAAGCCGCGAGCAGTACTTC.

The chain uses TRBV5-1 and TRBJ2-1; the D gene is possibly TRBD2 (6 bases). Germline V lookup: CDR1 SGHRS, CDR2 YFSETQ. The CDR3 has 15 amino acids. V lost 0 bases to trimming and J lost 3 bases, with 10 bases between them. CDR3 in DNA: TGCGCCAGCAGCTTGGTTCAGCGGGTCTACAATGAGCAGTTCTTC. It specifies CASSLVQRVYNEQFF.

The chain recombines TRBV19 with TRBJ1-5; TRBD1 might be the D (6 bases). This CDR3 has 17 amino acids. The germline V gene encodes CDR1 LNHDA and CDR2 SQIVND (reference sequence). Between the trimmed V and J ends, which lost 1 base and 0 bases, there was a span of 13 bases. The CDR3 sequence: CASSIVGGTHSNQPQHF. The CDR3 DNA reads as TGTGCCAGTAGTATAGTTGGAGGGACACATAGCAATCAGCCCCAGCATTTT.

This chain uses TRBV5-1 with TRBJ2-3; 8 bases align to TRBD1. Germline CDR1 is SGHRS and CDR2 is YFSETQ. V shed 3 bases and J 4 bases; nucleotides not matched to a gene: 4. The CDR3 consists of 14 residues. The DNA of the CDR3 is TGCGCCAGCAGCTCGGACAGGGCGGCAGATACGCAGTATTTT. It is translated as CASSSDRAADTQYF.

CDR3: CASRSDSYEQYF. CDR3 DNA: TGTGCCAGCAGGTCGGACAGCTACGAGCAGTACTTC. This chain connects TRBV28 to TRBJ2-7; weak D call: TRBD1 (6 bases). The V end was cut by 6 bases, the J end by 3 bases, with 9 bases between. The CDR3 is 12 amino acids. The V gene's germline CDR1 is MDHEN and CDR2 SYDVKM. Together with reference TRBV28 and TRBJ2-7, the CDR3 gives the full variable domain: DVKVTQSSRYLVKRTGEKVFLECVQDMDHENMFWYRQDPGLGLRLIYFSYDVKMKEKGDIPEGYSVSREKKERFSLILESASTNQTSMYLCASRSDSYEQYFGPGTRLTVT.

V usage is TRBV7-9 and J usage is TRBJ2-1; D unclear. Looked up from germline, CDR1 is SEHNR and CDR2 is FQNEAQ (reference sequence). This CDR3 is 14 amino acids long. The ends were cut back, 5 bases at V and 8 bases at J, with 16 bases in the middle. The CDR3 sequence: CASSLWEYQDEQFF. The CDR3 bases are TGTGCCAGCAGCCTGTGGGAATACCAAGATGAGCAGTTCTTC.

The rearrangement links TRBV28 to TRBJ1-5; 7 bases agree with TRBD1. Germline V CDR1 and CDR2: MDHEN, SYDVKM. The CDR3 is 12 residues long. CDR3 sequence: CASRQGRQPQHF. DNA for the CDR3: TGTGCTAGCCGACAGGGACGCCAGCCCCAGCATTTT.

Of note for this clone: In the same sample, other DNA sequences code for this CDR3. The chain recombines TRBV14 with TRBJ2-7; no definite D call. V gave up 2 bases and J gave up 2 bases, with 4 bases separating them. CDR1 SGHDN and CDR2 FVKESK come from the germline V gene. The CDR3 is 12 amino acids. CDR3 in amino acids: CASSQRTYEQYF. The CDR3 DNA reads TGTGCCAGCAGCCAACGAACCTACGAGCAGTACTTC.